This T cell receptor beta chain is drawn from a study of metastatic and nonmetastatic thyroid tumors. Study in general: It was across blood and tumor or nodule tissue from malignant and benign thyroid patients that repertoires were compared.

No treatment had been given to any patient before thyroid surgery. Findings and limits, study-wide: A significant increase in TCR beta diversity was reportedly seen in malignant thyroid tumors relative to benign nodules, in blood and tumor.

The V gene end was trimmed by 10 bases and the J gene end by 1 base; junction bases not matched to a gene: 6. This CDR3 has 13 residues. The germline V gene encodes CDR1 MNHNS and CDR2 SASEGT. This clone was seen a handful of times. Its antigen is not identified. Other DNA variants within this sample encode the same CDR3. Original processing notes: Between-group CDR3 differences, defined by clinicopathological status, yielded a distant-metastasis classifier for papillary thyroid cancer. TCRdb re-analyzed the PCR reads through MiXCR. V and J calls and clone size were set by TCRdb, not the authors. The table includes roughly 6,000 clones, around a third detected once.

The clonotype comes from a male donor with papillary thyroid cancer or a benign thyroid nodule (not recorded which). Some clones in this sample may be carry-over from other donors' samples. The sequenced material came from adjacent normal tissue. This chain links TRBV6-1 with TRBJ2-7; 8 bases are a match to TRBD2. CDR3: CAILLAASYEQYF. CDR3 DNA sequence: TGTGCCATCCTACTAGCGGCTTCCTACGAGCAGTACTTC.